Shown below are 6 T cell receptor beta chains from a single sample sequenced in a study of blood T cells in healthy people across ages. A J-beta primer mix and a sample-barcoded 5' primer were used in a second PCR of about 6 to 12 cycles. Each CDR3 protein gets one entry after TCRdb re-called the 5' RACE reads with MiXCR. The table has about 1.4 million distinct CDR3 sequences, approximately 59% seen once. Sequencing input: blood. The receptors come from a man younger than 30 in good health.

V gene TRBV10-2 combines with J gene TRBJ2-1; the D is unclear. V lost 3 bases and J 2 bases, leaving 5 bases between the germline ends. The CDR3 consists of 13 residues. Germline CDR1 reads WSHSY; CDR2 reads SAAADI. The CDR3 loop reads CASSEATYNEQFF. In DNA, the CDR3 is TGCGCCAGCAGTGAAGCCACCTACAATGAGCAGTTCTTC.

Many counts were recorded for this clonotype. The genes are TRBV11-2 and TRBJ2-1; no clear D. With 7 bases removed from V and 3 bases from J, the gap between germline ends came to 13 bases. The germline gives CDR1 SGHAT, CDR2 FQNNGV. The CDR3 runs to 14 residues. The DNA of the CDR3 is TGTGCCAGCATCCGATTGGACGGCTACAATGAGCAGTTCTTC. It yields the protein CASIRLDGYNEQFF.

This clonotype was observed a handful of times. V gene TRBV5-1 combines with J gene TRBJ2-7; D unclear. From germline, CDR1 is SGHRS and CDR2 YFSETQ. This CDR3 has 15 amino acids. V was shortened by 4 bases and J by 0 bases, with 14 bases between the two germline ends. As DNA, the CDR3 is TGCGCCAGCAGCCAGCGACCGTCCCCCTCCTACGAGCAGTACTTC. Its protein is CASSQRPSPSYEQYF.

The V and J genes are TRBV21-1 and TRBJ1-6; the DNA was not used to check the table's D call, TRBD1. TRBV21-1 is a recognized pseudogene. The CDR3 runs to 16 residues. Written as DNA, the CDR3 is TGTGCCAGCAGCAATAGTTACAGGGGACATAATTCACCCCTCCACTTT. Translation gives CASSNSYRGHNSPLHF.

The chain carries TRBV20-1 and TRBJ2-3; no clear D. The CDR3 length is 14 residues. The germline V gene has CDR1 DFQATT and CDR2 SNEGSKA (reference sequence). V shed 2 bases and J shed 0 bases, with 9 bases lying between them. CDR3: CSARQLSSTDTQYF. The CDR3 nucleotides are TGCAGTGCTAGACAGCTCTCTAGCACAGATACGCAGTATTTT.

The chain recombines TRBV29-1 with TRBJ2-3; weak D call: TRBD1 (6 bases). Germline CDR1 and CDR2: SQVTM and ANQGSEA. This CDR3 region has 13 residues. Trimming stripped 4 bases from V and 2 bases from J, with 10 bases between. The CDR3 DNA reads as TGCAGCGTTGCGGGACACTACACAGATACGCAGTATTTT. Residues: CSVAGHYTDTQYF.